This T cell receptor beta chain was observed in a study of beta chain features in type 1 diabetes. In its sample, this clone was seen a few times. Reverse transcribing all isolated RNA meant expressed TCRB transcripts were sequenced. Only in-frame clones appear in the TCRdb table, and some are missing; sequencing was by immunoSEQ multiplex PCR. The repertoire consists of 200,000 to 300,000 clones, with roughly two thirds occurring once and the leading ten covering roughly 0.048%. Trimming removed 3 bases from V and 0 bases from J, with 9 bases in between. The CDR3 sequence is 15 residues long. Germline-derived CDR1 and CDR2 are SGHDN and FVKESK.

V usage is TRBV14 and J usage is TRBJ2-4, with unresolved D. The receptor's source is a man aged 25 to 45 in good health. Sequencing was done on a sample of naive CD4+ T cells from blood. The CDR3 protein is CASSQASLAKNIQYF. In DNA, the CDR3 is TGTGCCAGCAGCCAGGCTTCTTTAGCCAAAAACATTCAGTACTTC. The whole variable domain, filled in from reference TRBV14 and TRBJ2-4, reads EAGVTQFPSHSVIEKGQTVTLRCDPISGHDNLYWYRRVMGKEIKFLLHFVKESKQDESGMPNNRFLAERTGGTYSTLKVQPAELEDSGVYFCASSQASLAKNIQYFGAGTRLSVL.